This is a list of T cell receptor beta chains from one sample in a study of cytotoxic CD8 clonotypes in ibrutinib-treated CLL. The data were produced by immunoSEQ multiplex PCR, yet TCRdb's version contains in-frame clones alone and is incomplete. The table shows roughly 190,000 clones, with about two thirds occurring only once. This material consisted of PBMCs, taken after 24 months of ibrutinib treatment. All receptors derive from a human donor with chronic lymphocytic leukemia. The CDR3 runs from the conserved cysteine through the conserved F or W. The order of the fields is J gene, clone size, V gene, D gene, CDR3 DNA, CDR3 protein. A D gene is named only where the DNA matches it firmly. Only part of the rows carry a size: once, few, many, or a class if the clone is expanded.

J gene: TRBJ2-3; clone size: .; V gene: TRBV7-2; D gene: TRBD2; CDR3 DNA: TGTGCCAGCAGCTTGGTTAGCGGGAGGGCGAGCACAGATACGCAGTATTTT; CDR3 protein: CASSLVSGRASTDTQYF
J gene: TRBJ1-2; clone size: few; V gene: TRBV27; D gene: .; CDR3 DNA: TGTGCCAGCGGTTTTCTCGGGACACTGGAGGGCTACACCTTC; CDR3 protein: CASGFLGTLEGYTF
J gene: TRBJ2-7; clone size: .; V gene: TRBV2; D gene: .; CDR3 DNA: TGTGCCAGCAACCGTGAGGGCGGCGGGACCTACGAGCAGTACTTC; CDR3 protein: CASNREGGGTYEQYF
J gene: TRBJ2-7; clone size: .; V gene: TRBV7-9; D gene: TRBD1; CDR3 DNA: TGTGCCAGCAGGGACAGGGCTAGCGAGCAGTACTTC; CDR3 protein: CASRDRASEQYF
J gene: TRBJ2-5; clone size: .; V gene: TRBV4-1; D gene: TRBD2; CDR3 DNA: TGCGCCAGCAGGCCCATACTAGCGGGAGAAGAGACCCAGTACTTC; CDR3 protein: CASRPILAGEETQYF
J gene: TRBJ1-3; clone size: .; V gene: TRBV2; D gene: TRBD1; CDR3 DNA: TGTGCCAGCAGACCACAGGGGGCTGGAAACACCATATATTTT; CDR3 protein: CASRPQGAGNTIYF
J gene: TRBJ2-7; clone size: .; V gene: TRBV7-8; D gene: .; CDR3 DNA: TGTGCCAGCAGCTTAGCGGAAGGGCAATACGAGCAGTACTTC; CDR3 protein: CASSLAEGQYEQYF
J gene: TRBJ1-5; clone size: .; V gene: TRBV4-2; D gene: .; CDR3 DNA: TGTGCCAGCAGCCAAGTGGGGGGGGATTATAGCAATCAGCCCCAGCATTTT; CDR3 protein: CASSQVGGDYSNQPQHF
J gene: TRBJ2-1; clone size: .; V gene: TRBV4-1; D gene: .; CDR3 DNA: TGCGCCAGCAGCCGGCGTGGCGGGACCTACAATGAGCAGTTCTTC; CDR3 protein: CASSRRGGTYNEQFF
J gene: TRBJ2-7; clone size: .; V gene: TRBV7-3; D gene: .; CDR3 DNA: TGTGCCAGCAGCGCATACTACGAGCAGTACTTC; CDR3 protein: CASSAYYEQYF
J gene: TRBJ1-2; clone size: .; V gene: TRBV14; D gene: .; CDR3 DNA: TGTGCCAGCAGCCAGGCAACGGAGGGCTACACCTTC; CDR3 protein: CASSQATEGYTF
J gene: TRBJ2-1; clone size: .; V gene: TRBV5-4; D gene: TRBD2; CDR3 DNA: TGTGCCAGCAGCCTTAGCGGGAGGATAAACAATGAGCAGTTCTTC; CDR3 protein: CASSLSGRINNEQFF
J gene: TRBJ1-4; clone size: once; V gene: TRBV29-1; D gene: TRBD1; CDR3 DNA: TGCAGCGCGGAGGGGGACAGCTCTAATGAAAAACTGTTTTTT; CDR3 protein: CSAEGDSSNEKLFF
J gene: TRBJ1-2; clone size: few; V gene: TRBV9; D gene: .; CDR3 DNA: TGTGCCAGCAGCAAGGACAGTTACTATGGCTACACCTTC; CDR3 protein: CASSKDSYYGYTF
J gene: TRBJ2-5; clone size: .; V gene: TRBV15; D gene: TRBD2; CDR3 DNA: TGTGCCACCAGCAGAGGACTAGCGGAGCCCCAGTACTTC; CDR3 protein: CATSRGLAEPQYF
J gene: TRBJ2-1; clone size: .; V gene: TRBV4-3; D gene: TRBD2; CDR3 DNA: TGCGCCAGCAGCCAAGAGCGGCTAGCGGGAGGCAATGAGCAGTTCTTC; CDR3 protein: CASSQERLAGGNEQFF
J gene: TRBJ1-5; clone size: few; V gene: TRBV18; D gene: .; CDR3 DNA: TGTGCCAGCTCAGCCGACCTTTATCAGCCCCAGCATTTT; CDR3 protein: CASSADLYQPQHF
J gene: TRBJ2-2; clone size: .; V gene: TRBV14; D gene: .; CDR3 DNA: TGTGCCAGCAGCCAGAAATACGTCGTCACCGGGGAGCTGTTTTTT; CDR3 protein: CASSQKYVVTGELFF
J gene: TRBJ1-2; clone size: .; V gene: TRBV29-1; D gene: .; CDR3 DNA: TGCAGCGTTGAAGATTGGAGCGAGGAAGACGCCGAGGACTATGGCTACACCTTC; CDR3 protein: CSVEDWSEEDAEDYGYTF
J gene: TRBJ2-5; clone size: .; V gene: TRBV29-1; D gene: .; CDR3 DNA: TGCAGCGGGCTACGGGTACCGAAAGAGACCCAGTACTTC; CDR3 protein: CSGLRVPKETQYF
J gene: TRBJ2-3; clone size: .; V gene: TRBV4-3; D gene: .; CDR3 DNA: TGCGCCAGCAGCCATGCTCCCGAGGGGCACACAGATACGCAGTATTTT; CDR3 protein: CASSHAPEGHTDTQYF
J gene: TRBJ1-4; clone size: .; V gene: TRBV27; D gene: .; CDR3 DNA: TGTGCCAGCAGTTTATCTTGGCCAACCCTGAATGAAAAACTGTTTTTT; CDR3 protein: CASSLSWPTLNEKLFF
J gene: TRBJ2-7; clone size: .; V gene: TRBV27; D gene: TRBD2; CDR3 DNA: TGTGCCAGCAGTCCGAGACTAGCGGACTACGAGCAGTACTTC; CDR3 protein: CASSPRLADYEQYF
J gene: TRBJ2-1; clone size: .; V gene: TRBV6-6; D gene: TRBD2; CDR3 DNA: TGTGCCAGCAGTCTTCCGGGACAGCGGGGGGGGGAGCAGTTCTTC; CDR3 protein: CASSLPGQRGGEQFF
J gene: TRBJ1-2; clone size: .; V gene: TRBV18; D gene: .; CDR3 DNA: TGTGCCAGCTCACCGTCCGTGGAGTCGGTGCGCTACACCTTC; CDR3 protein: CASSPSVESVRYTF
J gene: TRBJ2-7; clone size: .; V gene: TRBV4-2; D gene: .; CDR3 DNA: TGTGCCAGCAGCCTACTGGAGGGACAGACCTACGAGCAGTACTTC; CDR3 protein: CASSLLEGQTYEQYF
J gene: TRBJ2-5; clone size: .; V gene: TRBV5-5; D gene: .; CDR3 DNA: TGTGCCAGCAGCCGGAGGGCGGCGATCGACTCTGGAGAGACCCAGTACTTC; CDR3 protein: CASSRRAAIDSGETQYF
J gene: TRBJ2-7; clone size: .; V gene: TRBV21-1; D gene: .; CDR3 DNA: TGTGCCAGCAGCAATGCATTTACTAGCGGTTACTCCCCCTACGAGCAGTACTTC; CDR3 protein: CASSNAFTSGYSPYEQYF
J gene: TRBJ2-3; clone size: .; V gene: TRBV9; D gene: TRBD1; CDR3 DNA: TGTGCCAGCAGCGTAGCTGGGACAGGGGGAGATACGCAGTATTTT; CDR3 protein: CASSVAGTGGDTQYF
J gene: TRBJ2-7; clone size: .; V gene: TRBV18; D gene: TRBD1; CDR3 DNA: TGTGCCAGCTCACAAACCGGGACAGGGGCTATCGAGCAGTACTTC; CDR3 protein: CASSQTGTGAIEQYF
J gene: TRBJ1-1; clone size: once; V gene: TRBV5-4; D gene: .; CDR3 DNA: TGTGCCAGCAGCTCGGTCGTAGCGTGGGGTGACACTGAAGCTTTCTTT; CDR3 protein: CASSSVVAWGDTEAFF
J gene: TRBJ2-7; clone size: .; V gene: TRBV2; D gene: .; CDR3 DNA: TGTGCCAGCAGTGACCCAGGAAGCTACGAGCAGTACTTC; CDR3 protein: CASSDPGSYEQYF
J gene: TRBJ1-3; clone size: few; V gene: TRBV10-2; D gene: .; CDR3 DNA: TGCGCCAGCCCCTGCGGTGGCACCATATATTTT; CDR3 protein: CASPCGGTIYF
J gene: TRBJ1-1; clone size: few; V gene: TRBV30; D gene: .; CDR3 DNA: TGTGCCTGGAGTTCGGGCTACACTGAAGCTTTCTTT; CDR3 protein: CAWSSGYTEAFF
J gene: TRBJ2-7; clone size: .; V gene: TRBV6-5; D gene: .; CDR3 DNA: TGTGCCAGCAGCCGACAAGACGAGCAGTACTTC; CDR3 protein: CASSRQDEQYF
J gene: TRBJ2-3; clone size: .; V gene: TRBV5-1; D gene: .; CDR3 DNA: TGCGCCAGCAGCTTGGCTGGCGGTCGTGCAGATACGCAGTATTTT; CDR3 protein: CASSLAGGRADTQYF
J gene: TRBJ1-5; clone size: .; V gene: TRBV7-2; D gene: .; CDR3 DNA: TGTGCCAGCAGCTTAGGACAGAATCAGCCCCAGCATTTT; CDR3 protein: CASSLGQNQPQHF
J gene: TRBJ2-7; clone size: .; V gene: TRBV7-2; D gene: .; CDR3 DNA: TGTGCCAGCAGCTTAGTCTACTGGCAGGGGGGTTACGAGCAGTACTTC; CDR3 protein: CASSLVYWQGGYEQYF
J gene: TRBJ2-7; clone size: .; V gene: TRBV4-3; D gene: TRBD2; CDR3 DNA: TGCGCCAGCAGCCAAGGGCCCGGGACTAGATCTTACGAGCAGTACTTC; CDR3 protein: CASSQGPGTRSYEQYF
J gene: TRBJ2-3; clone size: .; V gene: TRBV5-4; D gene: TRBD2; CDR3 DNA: TGTGCCAGCAGCTGGTCTGTGAGCGGGGGGGCAGATACGCAGTATTTT; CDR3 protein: CASSWSVSGGADTQYF
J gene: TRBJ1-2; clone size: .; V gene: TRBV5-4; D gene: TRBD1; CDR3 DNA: TGTGCCAGCAGAACCGGGACAGGGGTCGGCTACACCTTC; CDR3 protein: CASRTGTGVGYTF
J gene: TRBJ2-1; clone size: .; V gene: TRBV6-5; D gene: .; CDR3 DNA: TGTGCCAGCAGGACCATGAATGAGCAGTTCTTC; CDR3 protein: CASRTMNEQFF